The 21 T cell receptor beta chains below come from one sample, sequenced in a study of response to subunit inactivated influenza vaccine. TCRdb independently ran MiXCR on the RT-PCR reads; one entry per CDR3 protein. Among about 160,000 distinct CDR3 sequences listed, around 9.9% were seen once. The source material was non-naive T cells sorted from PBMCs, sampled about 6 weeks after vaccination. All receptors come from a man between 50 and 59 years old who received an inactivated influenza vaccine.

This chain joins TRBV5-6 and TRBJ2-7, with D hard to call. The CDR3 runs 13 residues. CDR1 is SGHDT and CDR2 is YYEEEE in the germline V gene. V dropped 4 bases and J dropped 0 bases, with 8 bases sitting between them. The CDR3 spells CASSARSSYEQYF. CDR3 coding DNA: TGTGCCAGCAGCGCCAGGAGCTCCTACGAGCAGTACTTC.

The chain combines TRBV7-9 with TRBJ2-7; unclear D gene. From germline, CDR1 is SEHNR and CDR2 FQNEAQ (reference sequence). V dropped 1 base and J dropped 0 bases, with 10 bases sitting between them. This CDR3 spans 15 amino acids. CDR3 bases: TGTGCCAGCAGCTTAGGCTCAGGATTCTCCTACGAGCAGTACTTC. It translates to CASSLGSGFSYEQYF.

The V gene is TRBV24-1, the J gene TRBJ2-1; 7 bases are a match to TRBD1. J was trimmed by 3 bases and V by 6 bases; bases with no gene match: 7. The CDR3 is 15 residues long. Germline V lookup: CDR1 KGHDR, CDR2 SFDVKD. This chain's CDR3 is CATSPTGYLYNEQFF. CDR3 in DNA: TGTGCCACCAGTCCGACAGGGTACCTCTACAATGAGCAGTTCTTC.

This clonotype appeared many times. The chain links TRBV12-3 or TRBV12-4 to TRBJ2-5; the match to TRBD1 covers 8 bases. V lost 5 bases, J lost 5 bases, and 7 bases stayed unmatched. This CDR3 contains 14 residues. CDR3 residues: CASSPPGTGETQYF. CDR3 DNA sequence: TGTGCCAGCAGTCCACCCGGGACAGGCGAGACCCAGTACTTC.

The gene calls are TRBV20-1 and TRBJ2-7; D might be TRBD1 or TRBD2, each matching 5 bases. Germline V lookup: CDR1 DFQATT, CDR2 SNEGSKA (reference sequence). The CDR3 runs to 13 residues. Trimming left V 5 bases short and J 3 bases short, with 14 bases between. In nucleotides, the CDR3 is TGCAGTGCTCAACGGGACCCGAACTACGAGCAGTACTTC. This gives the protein CSAQRDPNYEQYF.

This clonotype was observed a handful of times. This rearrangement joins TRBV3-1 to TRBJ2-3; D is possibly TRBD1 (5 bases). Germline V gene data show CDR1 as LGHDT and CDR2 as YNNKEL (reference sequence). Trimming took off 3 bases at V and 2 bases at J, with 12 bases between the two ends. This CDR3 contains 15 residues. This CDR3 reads CASSHEDRHTDTQYF. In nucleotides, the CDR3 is TGTGCCAGCAGCCATGAAGACAGACACACAGATACGCAGTATTTT.

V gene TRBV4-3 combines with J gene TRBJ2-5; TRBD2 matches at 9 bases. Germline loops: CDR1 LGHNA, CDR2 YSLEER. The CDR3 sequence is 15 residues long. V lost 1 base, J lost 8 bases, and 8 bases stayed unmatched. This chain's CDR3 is CASSQVLSGRGTQYF. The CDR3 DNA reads TGCGCCAGCAGCCAAGTTCTTAGCGGGAGAGGCACCCAGTACTTC.

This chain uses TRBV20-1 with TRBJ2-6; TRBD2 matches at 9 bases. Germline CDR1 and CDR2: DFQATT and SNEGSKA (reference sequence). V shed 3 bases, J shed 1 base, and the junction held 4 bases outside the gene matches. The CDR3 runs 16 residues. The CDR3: CSASRAGGSGANVLTF. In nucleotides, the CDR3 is TGCAGTGCTAGTAGGGCGGGAGGGTCTGGGGCCAACGTCCTGACTTTC.

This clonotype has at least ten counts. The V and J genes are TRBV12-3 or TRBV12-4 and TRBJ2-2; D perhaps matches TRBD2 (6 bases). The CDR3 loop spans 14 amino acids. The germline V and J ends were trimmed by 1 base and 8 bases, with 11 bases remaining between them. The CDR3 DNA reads TGTGCCAGCAGTTTAGTGACTAGAACAGGGGAGCTGTTTTTT. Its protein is CASSLVTRTGELFF.

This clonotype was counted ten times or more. The CDR3 sequence: CSADEDSSYEQYF. Here the CDR3 DNA reads TGCAGTGCTGATGAGGACAGCTCCTACGAGCAGTACTTC. V gene TRBV20-1 combines with J gene TRBJ2-7; possible D gene TRBD1, 6 bases. Germline-derived CDR1 and CDR2 are DFQATT and SNEGSKA (reference sequence). V lost 5 bases to trimming and J lost 0 bases, with 11 bases between them. This CDR3 has 13 residues.

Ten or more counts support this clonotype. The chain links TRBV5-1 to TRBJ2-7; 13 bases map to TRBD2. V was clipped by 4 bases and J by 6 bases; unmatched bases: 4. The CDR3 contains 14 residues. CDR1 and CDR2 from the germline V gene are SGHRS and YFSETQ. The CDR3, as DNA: TGCGCCAGCAGCATGAGGACTAGCGGGAGCGAGCAGTACTTC. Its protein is CASSMRTSGSEQYF.

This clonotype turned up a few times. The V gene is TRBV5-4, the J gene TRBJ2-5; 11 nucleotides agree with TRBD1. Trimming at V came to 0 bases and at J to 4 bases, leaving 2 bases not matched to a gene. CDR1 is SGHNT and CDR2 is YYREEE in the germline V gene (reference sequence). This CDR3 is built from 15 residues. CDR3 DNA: TGTGCCAGCAGCTTGGTCGGGACAGGGGGAGAGACCCAGTACTTC. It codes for CASSLVGTGGETQYF.

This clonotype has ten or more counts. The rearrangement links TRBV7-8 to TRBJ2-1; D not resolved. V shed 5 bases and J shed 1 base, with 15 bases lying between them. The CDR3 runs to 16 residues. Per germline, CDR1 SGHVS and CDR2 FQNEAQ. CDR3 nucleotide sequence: TGTGCCAGCAGCCCCTATACAATCAGTTCCTACAATGAGCAGTTCTTC. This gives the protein CASSPYTISSYNEQFF.

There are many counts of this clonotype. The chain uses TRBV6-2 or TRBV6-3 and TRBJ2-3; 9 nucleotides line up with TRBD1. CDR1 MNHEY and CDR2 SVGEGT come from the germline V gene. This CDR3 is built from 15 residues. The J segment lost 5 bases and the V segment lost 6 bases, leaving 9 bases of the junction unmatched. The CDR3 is CASRPGTGWRDTQYF. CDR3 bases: TGTGCCAGCAGGCCAGGGACAGGGTGGAGAGATACGCAGTATTTT.

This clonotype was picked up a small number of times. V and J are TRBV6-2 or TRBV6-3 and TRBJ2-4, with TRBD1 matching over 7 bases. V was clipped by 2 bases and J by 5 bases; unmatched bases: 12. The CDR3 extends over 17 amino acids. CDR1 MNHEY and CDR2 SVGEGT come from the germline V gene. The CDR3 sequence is CASSYPTTGTAQNIQYF. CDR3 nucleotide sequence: TGTGCCAGCAGTTACCCGACTACCGGGACAGCACAAAACATTCAGTACTTC.

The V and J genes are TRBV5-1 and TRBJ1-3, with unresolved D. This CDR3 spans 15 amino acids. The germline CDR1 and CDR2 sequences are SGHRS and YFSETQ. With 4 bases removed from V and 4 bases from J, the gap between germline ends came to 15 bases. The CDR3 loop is CASSPQPGSGNTIYF. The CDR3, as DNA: TGCGCCAGCAGCCCCCAACCGGGCTCCGGAAACACCATATATTTT.

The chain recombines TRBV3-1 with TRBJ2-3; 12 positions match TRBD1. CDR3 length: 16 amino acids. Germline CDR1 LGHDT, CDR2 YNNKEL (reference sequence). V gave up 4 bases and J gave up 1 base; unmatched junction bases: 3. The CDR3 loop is CASSPWDRGRTDTQYF. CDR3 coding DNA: TGTGCCAGCAGCCCCTGGGACAGGGGGCGCACAGATACGCAGTATTTT.

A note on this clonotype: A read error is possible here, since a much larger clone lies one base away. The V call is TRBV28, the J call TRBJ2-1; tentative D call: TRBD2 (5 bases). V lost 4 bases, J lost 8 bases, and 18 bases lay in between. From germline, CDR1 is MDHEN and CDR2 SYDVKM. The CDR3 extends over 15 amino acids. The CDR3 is CASSSLGPAVDEQFF. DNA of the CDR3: TGTGCCAGCAGTTCACTAGGGCCCGCCGTGGATGAGCAGTTCTTC.

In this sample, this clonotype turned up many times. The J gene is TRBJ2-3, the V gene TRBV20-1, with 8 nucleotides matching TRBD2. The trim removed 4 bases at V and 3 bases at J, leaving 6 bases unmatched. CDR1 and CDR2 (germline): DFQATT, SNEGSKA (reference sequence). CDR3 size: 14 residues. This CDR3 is CSATSGRATDTQYF. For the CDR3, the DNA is TGCAGTGCTACGAGCGGGAGAGCTACAGATACGCAGTATTTT.

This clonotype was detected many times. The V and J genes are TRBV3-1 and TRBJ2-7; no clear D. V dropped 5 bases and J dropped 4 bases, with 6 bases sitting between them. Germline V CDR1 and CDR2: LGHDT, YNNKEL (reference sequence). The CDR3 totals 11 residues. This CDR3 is CASSSQYEQYF. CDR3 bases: TGTGCCAGCAGCTCTCAATACGAGCAGTACTTC.

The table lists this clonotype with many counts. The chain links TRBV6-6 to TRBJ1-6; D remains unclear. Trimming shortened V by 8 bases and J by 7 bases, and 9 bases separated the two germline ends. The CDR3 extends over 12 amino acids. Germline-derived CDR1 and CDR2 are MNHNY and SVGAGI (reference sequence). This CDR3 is CASARQNSPLHF. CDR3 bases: TGTGCCAGCGCGCGGCAGAATTCACCCCTCCACTTT.